A selection of T cell receptor beta chains follows, all from one sample in a study of identical twins. From the 5' RACE reads, TCRdb called clonotypes with MiXCR, one entry per CDR3 protein. The sample shows hundreds of thousands of distinct CDR3 sequences, over 8.5% of them seen only once. These records were also assigned to another study, of yellow fever vaccine responses in identical twins.

Sequencing was performed on PBMCs. The receptors come from a woman between 18 and 29 years old in good health. The CDR3 runs from the conserved cysteine through the conserved F or W. The order of the fields is clone size, J gene, CDR3 length, D gene, V gene, CDR3 protein, CDR3 DNA. The D gene is left open where the match is weak. Clone size is shown for a subset of rows, as once, few, many or a class of expanded clone.

few TRBJ2-3 14 NA TRBV2 CASSQGLGADTQYF TGTGCCAGCAGTCAGGGGCTAGGTGCAGATACGCAGTATTTT
NA TRBJ1-6 15 NA TRBV19 CASSIRITSWSPLHF TGTGCCAGTAGTATAAGGATCACATCCTGGTCACCCCTCCACTTT
few TRBJ2-7 16 TRBD1 TRBV12-3/TRBV12-4 CASSLSGRDRGREQYF TGTGCCAGCAGTTTATCGGGCCGGGACAGGGGGCGCGAGCAGTACTTC
many TRBJ1-6 17 TRBD1 TRBV20-1 CSAGRGGTGGSNSPLHF TGCAGTGCTGGAAGAGGGGGGACAGGGGGCAGTAATTCACCCCTCCACTTT
few TRBJ2-7 14 TRBD1 TRBV10-3 CAIRGTGAHYEQYF TGTGCCATCAGGGGGACAGGGGCCCACTACGAGCAGTACTTC
few TRBJ2-7 14 NA TRBV5-6 CASSLGVKDYEQYF TGTGCCAGCAGCTTGGGGGTAAAGGACTACGAGCAGTACTTC
NA TRBJ2-3 20 NA TRBV6-2/TRBV6-3 CASSYTPDPLGLPIADTQYF TGTGCCAGCAGTTATACCCCCGACCCTCTTGGGCTCCCAATAGCGGATACGCAGTATTTT
many TRBJ2-2 16 NA TRBV28 CASTSTERTYTGELFF TGTGCCAGCACCAGTACCGAGCGGACCTACACCGGGGAGCTGTTTTTT
few TRBJ2-7 15 NA TRBV20-1 CSAVGSGDFSYEQYF TGCAGTGCTGTGGGAAGCGGAGATTTCTCCTACGAGCAGTACTTC
NA TRBJ2-1 16 TRBD2 TRBV6-4 CASSETSGGYRNEQFF TGTGCCAGCAGTGAGACTAGCGGGGGCTACCGGAATGAGCAGTTCTTC
few TRBJ2-2 18 TRBD1 TRBV12-3/TRBV12-4 CASSSPGTGGTNTGELFF TGTGCCAGCAGTTCACCTGGGACAGGGGGAACTAACACCGGGGAGCTGTTTTTT
many TRBJ1-1 13 TRBD1 TRBV6-6 CASSGDRGTEAFF TGTGCCAGCAGTGGGGACAGGGGCACTGAAGCTTTCTTT
NA TRBJ2-3 12 NA TRBV29-1 CSVEAETDTQYF TGCAGCGTTGAGGCGGAGACAGATACGCAGTATTTT
NA TRBJ2-7 13 NA TRBV7-2 CASSLRFLYEQYF TGTGCCAGCAGCTTGAGGTTCCTCTACGAGCAGTACTTC
NA TRBJ2-1 11 NA TRBV20-1 CSRITGTLQFF TGCAGCAGAATCACCGGGACCTTGCAGTTCTTC
many TRBJ2-5 13 NA TRBV5-1 CASSPGLSETQYF TGCGCCAGCAGCCCCGGACTCTCGGAGACCCAGTACTTC
NA TRBJ2-7 15 TRBD1 TRBV7-9 CASSPFGQGVSEQYF TGTGCCAGCAGCCCCTTCGGACAGGGGGTCTCCGAGCAGTACTTC
NA TRBJ2-1 16 TRBD2 TRBV25-1 CASSRGRAGGSYEQFF TGTGCCAGCAGCCGAGGCCGAGCGGGGGGCTCCTACGAGCAGTTCTTC
few TRBJ1-6 13 NA TRBV9 CASSPLTSPPLHF TGTGCCAGCAGCCCCCTGACCTCCCCACCCCTCCACTTT
NA TRBJ2-7 12 TRBD1 TRBV20-1 CSARPTGGEQYF TGCAGTGCTAGGCCGACAGGGGGTGAGCAGTACTTC
many TRBJ2-1 14 NA TRBV4-1 CASSQIESYNEQFF TGCGCCAGCAGCCAAATCGAATCCTACAATGAGCAGTTCTTC
NA TRBJ2-7 17 TRBD1 TRBV4-1 CASSQFSGTALQYEQYF TGCGCCAGCAGCCAATTTTCTGGGACAGCCTTACAGTACGAGCAGTACTTC
few TRBJ2-2 15 NA TRBV11-2 CASSLGRVGTGELFF TGTGCCAGCAGCTTAGGCCGAGTCGGCACCGGGGAGCTGTTTTTT
NA TRBJ1-2 16 NA TRBV6-1 CASSPRIRDSSYGYTF TGTGCCAGCAGCCCCAGAATCAGAGACAGCTCCTATGGCTACACCTTC
many TRBJ2-5 13 NA TRBV20-1 CSARGGNQETQYF TGCAGTGCTAGAGGGGGTAACCAAGAGACCCAGTACTTC
many TRBJ2-2 15 NA TRBV6-2/TRBV6-3 CASSQTGTITGELFF TGTGCCAGCAGTCAGACCGGGACCATCACCGGGGAGCTGTTTTTT
NA TRBJ2-5 16 TRBD2 TRBV30 CAWSLSSGYPRETQYF TGTGCCTGGAGTCTGTCTAGCGGGTACCCCCGGGAGACCCAGTACTTC
many TRBJ1-1 11 NA TRBV7-6 CASSPGTEAFF TGTGCCAGCAGCCCAGGCACTGAAGCTTTCTTT
NA TRBJ2-7 12 NA TRBV11-2 CASSIRGHEQYF TGTGCCAGCAGTATCAGGGGACACGAGCAGTACTTC
few TRBJ2-7 14 NA TRBV5-1 CASSLMGQKGEQYF TGCGCCAGCAGCCTAATGGGCCAGAAGGGCGAGCAGTACTTC
many TRBJ2-1 17 TRBD2 TRBV24-1 CATSDRTLAAEPHEQFF TGTGCCACCAGTGACCGTACTCTAGCGGCCGAGCCCCATGAGCAGTTCTTC
few TRBJ2-3 15 NA TRBV27 CASSLSWGDTDTQYF TGTGCCAGCAGTTTATCCTGGGGGGATACAGATACGCAGTATTTT
NA TRBJ2-3 11 NA TRBV29-1 CSVGLEDTQYF TGCAGCGTAGGTCTGGAAGATACGCAGTATTTT
few TRBJ2-7 15 NA TRBV7-2 CASSPGGLQSYEQYF TGTGCCAGCAGCCCCGGAGGGCTTCAATCCTACGAGCAGTACTTC
NA TRBJ2-7 14 NA TRBV10-3 CAISVKDRAYEQYF TGTGCCATCAGTGTAAAGGACAGAGCCTACGAGCAGTACTTC
few TRBJ2-7 15 TRBD2 TRBV20-1 CSASTGLAGTYEQYF TGCAGTGCCAGCACCGGACTAGCGGGAACCTACGAGCAGTACTTC
few TRBJ2-5 17 NA TRBV6-5 CASSSTDWGLAEETQYF TGTGCCAGCAGTTCCACGGACTGGGGGCTAGCAGAAGAGACCCAGTACTTC
many TRBJ2-3 16 TRBD1 TRBV5-1 CASSFGDRSSTDTQYF TGCGCCAGCAGCTTCGGGGACAGATCCAGCACAGATACGCAGTATTTT
NA TRBJ2-5 15 TRBD1 TRBV5-1 CASSWGQGTQETQYF TGCGCCAGCAGCTGGGGACAGGGGACCCAAGAGACCCAGTACTTC
NA TRBJ1-1 10 NA TRBV29-1 CSVAGVEAFF TGCAGCGTCGCAGGGGTTGAAGCTTTCTTT
many TRBJ2-3 15 NA TRBV5-1 CASSFGGSSPDTQYF TGCGCCAGCAGCTTTGGGGGTTCGAGTCCAGATACGCAGTATTTT
few TRBJ2-3 16 NA TRBV25-1 CASSELGKGGTDTQYF TGTGCCAGCAGTGAATTGGGTAAAGGGGGTACAGATACGCAGTATTTT
NA TRBJ2-2 14 TRBD1 TRBV7-3 CASSGTGYTGELFF TGTGCCAGTTCCGGGACAGGGTACACCGGGGAGCTGTTTTTT
NA TRBJ2-1 20 TRBD2 TRBV14 CASSLVDAGVYGTGDNEQFF TGTGCCAGCAGCCTCGTCGATGCGGGAGTTTATGGCACGGGCGACAATGAGCAGTTCTTC
many TRBJ2-7 15 TRBD1 TRBV12-3/TRBV12-4 CASSQTGQPSYEQYF TGTGCCAGCAGCCAAACGGGACAGCCGTCATACGAGCAGTACTTC
NA TRBJ2-7 17 TRBD2 TRBV3-1 CASSQEGTSGLSYEQYF TGTGCCAGCAGCCAAGAGGGAACTAGCGGGCTATCCTACGAGCAGTACTTC
few TRBJ1-2 13 NA TRBV5-1 CASSPTYNYGYTF TGCGCCAGCAGCCCGACTTACAACTATGGCTACACCTTC
many TRBJ2-5 14 NA TRBV10-3 CAISEEGDGETQYF TGTGCCATCAGTGAGGAGGGAGATGGCGAGACCCAGTACTTC
many TRBJ2-3 13 NA TRBV7-9 CASRSDFSDTQYF TGTGCCAGCAGATCGGACTTCTCCGATACGCAGTATTTT
many TRBJ2-1 20 TRBD2 TRBV11-2 CASSSSPGLAGGSSYNEQFF TGTGCCAGCAGCTCCTCCCCCGGTCTAGCGGGGGGGAGCTCCTACAATGAGCAGTTCTTC
NA TRBJ2-3 15 TRBD2 TRBV20-1 CSARPGTTSTDTQYF TGCAGTGCCCGTCCCGGGACTACTTCCACAGATACGCAGTATTTT
NA TRBJ2-3 18 NA TRBV11-2 CASSYNFRGSSYTDTQYF TGTGCCAGCAGTTATAATTTTCGGGGATCCTCTTACACAGATACGCAGTATTTT
few TRBJ2-3 14 NA TRBV6-1 CASSRGLGGGTQYF TGTGCCAGCAGTCGCGGATTGGGCGGGGGCACGCAGTATTTT
many TRBJ2-1 16 NA TRBV7-2 CASSLAFWGLSDEQFF TGTGCCAGCAGCTTAGCTTTCTGGGGGCTATCCGATGAGCAGTTCTTC
few TRBJ2-2 15 NA TRBV24-1 CATSDGDRNTGELFF TGTGCCACCAGTGATGGAGACAGAAACACCGGGGAGCTGTTTTTT